The text below deals with one TCR beta chain. Its cognate antigen is unknown. These data belong to a study of T cells in pancreatic ductal adenocarcinoma. Whole-study findings and limits: Tumor and blood clonality did not differ significantly, about 0.11 versus 0.072. Results skew toward the minority of patients with early-stage disease.

Some clones are missing from TCRdb's copy, which holds only in-frame ones; the method was immunoSEQ multiplex PCR. The data contain tens of thousands of clones, around nine tenths of them singletons. Germline V gene lookup returns CDR1 MNHNS and CDR2 SASEGT. The CDR3 consists of 18 residues. V dropped 4 bases and J dropped 2; count of bases not matched to a gene: 10. The selected patients with pancreatic ductal adenocarcinoma had surgery but no neoadjuvant therapy. The specimen was PBMCs. The clonotype originates from a human donor with pancreatic ductal adenocarcinoma. The chain combines TRBV6-1 with TRBJ1-5; 11 bases align to TRBD1. CDR3 in amino acids: CASSGGRTGGAGNQPQHF. In DNA, the CDR3 is TGTGCCAGCAGTGGCGGAAGGACAGGGGGCGCGGGCAATCAGCCCCAGCATTTT.